This T cell receptor (beta chain) is from a study of blood T cell repertoires in COVID-19. About the research overall: The samples span acute and convalescent COVID-19 from the United States, Italy and Spain.

This CDR3 has 12 residues. The ends lost 4 bases at V and 8 bases at J; junction bases unmatched: 3. CDR1 KGHDR and CDR2 SFDVKD come from the germline V gene. Per the authors' pipeline: Estimates of nucleated cell counts were drawn from the amplification of reference gene primers. The protocol was immunoSEQ multiplex PCR, while the TCRdb copy is restricted to in-frame clones and leaves out a portion. V, J and clone size are those of that table, while D and trimming were read from the DNA. The data contain approximately 300,000 clones, 89% of them singletons. The chain is built from TRBV24-1 and TRBJ1-2; 7 nucleotides line up with TRBD1. This TCR derives from a young man who had recovered from COVID-19. Material: peripheral blood. In nucleotides, the CDR3 is TGTGCCACCAGTGACAACAGGGGCGGCTACACCTTC. The encoded protein is CATSDNRGGYTF.